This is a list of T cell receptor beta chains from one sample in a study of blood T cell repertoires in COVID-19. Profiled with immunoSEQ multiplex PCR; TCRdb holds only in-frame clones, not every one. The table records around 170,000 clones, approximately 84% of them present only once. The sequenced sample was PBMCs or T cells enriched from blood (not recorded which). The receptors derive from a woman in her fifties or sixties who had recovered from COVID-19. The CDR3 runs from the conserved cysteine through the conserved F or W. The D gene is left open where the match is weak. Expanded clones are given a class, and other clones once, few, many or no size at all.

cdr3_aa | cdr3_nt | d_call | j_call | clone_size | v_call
CASSERRGTQETQYF | TGTGCCAGCTCAGAGCGGCGGGGGACACAAGAGACCCAGTACTTC | - | TRBJ2-5 | - | TRBV18
CASSHRVTGVYTGELFF | TGTGCCAGCAGCCATAGGGTTACAGGGGTGTACACCGGGGAGCTGTTTTTT | TRBD1 | TRBJ2-2 | - | TRBV14
CASSPRDGVPRHEQFF | TGTGCCAGCAGCCCCAGAGACGGGGTTCCTAGGCATGAGCAGTTCTTC | - | TRBJ2-1 | - | TRBV7-9
CASSWAGQPEKLFF | TGTGCCAGCAGTTGGGCCGGACAACCTGAAAAACTGTTTTTT | - | TRBJ1-4 | - | TRBV28
CASSPPSRNVYNEQFF | TGTGCCAGCTCACCACCGTCTAGGAACGTCTACAATGAGCAGTTCTTC | - | TRBJ2-1 | - | TRBV18
CASSTGLPQETQYF | TGTGCCAGCAGCACGGGACTCCCCCAGGAGACCCAGTACTTC | - | TRBJ2-5 | - | TRBV6-5
CASGGSSYNEQFF | TGTGCCAGCGGGGGGAGCTCCTACAATGAGCAGTTCTTC | - | TRBJ2-1 | - | TRBV28
CASRQGQEDPYEQYF | TGCGCCAGCAGGCAGGGACAGGAAGACCCCTACGAGCAGTACTTC | TRBD1 | TRBJ2-7 | - | TRBV5-1
CASSQVAGTEINYGYTF | TGTGCCAGCAGCCAAGTTGCGGGGACAGAAATTAACTATGGCTACACCTTC | TRBD1 | TRBJ1-2 | once | TRBV4-2
CASSSTGGANVLTF | TGTGCCAGCAGTTCCACGGGAGGGGCCAACGTCCTGACTTTC | - | TRBJ2-6 | - | TRBV28
CAWRYRALNTEAFF | TGTGCCTGGAGATACAGGGCGTTGAACACTGAAGCTTTCTTT | - | TRBJ1-1 | - | TRBV30
CASTSGDLSYNEQFF | TGTGCCAGCACGTCAGGGGACCTCTCCTACAATGAGCAGTTCTTC | - | TRBJ2-1 | many | TRBV27
CASSFLDRRNSPLHF | TGTGCCAGCAGCTTCCTCGACAGACGCAATTCACCCCTCCACTTT | - | TRBJ1-6 | - | TRBV7-2
CSVLAVSSYNEQFF | TGCAGCGTCTTAGCGGTTAGCTCCTACAATGAGCAGTTCTTC | - | TRBJ2-1 | - | TRBV29-1
CASSPVGTGAQPQHF | TGTGCCAGCTCACCAGTCGGGACAGGGGCCCAGCCCCAGCATTTT | TRBD1 | TRBJ1-5 | once | TRBV18
CASHRTGSAQYF | TGTGCCAGCCACCGGACAGGGAGTGCCCAGTACTTC | TRBD1 | TRBJ2-5 | once | TRBV2
CASSAGQVSTDTQYF | TGTGCCAGCAGCGCGGGACAGGTGAGCACAGATACGCAGTATTTT | TRBD1 | TRBJ2-3 | - | TRBV9
CSVEEQMNTEAFF | TGCAGCGTTGAAGAACAAATGAACACTGAAGCTTTCTTT | - | TRBJ1-1 | once | TRBV29-1
CASSPYGANVLTF | TGTGCCAGCAGCCCCTATGGGGCCAACGTCCTGACTTTC | - | TRBJ2-6 | once | TRBV2
CASRETKKEQYF | TGTGCCAGCAGGGAGACTAAGAAGGAGCAGTACTTC | - | TRBJ2-7 | - | TRBV2
CASSFSGLSNTEAFF | TGCGCCAGCAGCTTCTCAGGACTCTCGAACACTGAAGCTTTCTTT | - | TRBJ1-1 | - | TRBV5-1
CASSREGRGTGELFF | TGTGCCAGTAGTAGGGAGGGCCGCGGCACCGGGGAGCTGTTTTTT | TRBD2 | TRBJ2-2 | - | TRBV19
CSAGGKNRLLAGGGETQYF | TGCAGTGCTGGTGGAAAAAATCGTTTACTAGCGGGAGGCGGGGAGACCCAGTACTTC | TRBD2 | TRBJ2-5 | once | TRBV20-1
CASSPRAGYTEAFF | TGTGCCAGCAGCCCCCGGGCGGGATACACTGAAGCTTTCTTT | - | TRBJ1-1 | - | TRBV16
CASFPDRGPHEQFF | TGTGCCAGCTTCCCGGACAGGGGGCCCCATGAGCAGTTCTTC | TRBD1 | TRBJ2-1 | - | TRBV18
CASSKTEIPYNEQFF | TGTGCCAGCAGTAAAACAGAAATTCCGTACAATGAGCAGTTCTTC | - | TRBJ2-1 | - | TRBV28
CASSVGKNQPQHF | TGTGCCAGCAGCGTCGGGAAGAATCAGCCCCAGCATTTT | - | TRBJ1-5 | - | TRBV2
CASRAWGLLGTGYNNEQFF | TGTGCCAGCAGAGCTTGGGGTTTGTTGGGGACAGGGTATAACAATGAGCAGTTCTTC | TRBD1 | TRBJ2-1 | few | TRBV5-6
CASSLAISYNEQFF | TGTGCCAGCAGCTTGGCCATCTCCTACAATGAGCAGTTCTTC | - | TRBJ2-1 | - | TRBV7-2
CASSFIVSGFTDTQYF | TGCGCCAGCAGCTTTATCGTTAGCGGTTTCACAGATACGCAGTATTTT | - | TRBJ2-3 | once | TRBV5-1
CASTRGQETQYF | TGTGCCAGCACCCGGGGGCAAGAGACCCAGTACTTC | - | TRBJ2-5 | - | TRBV2
CASSSSTGIGELFF | TGTGCCAGCAGCTCCTCAACAGGGATCGGGGAGCTGTTTTTT | - | TRBJ2-2 | - | TRBV5-6
CASSQTTGATEAFF | TGTGCCAGCTCACAAACGACAGGGGCTACTGAAGCTTTCTTT | TRBD1 | TRBJ1-1 | - | TRBV18
CASSYRTGDGYTF | TGTGCCAGCAGCTATAGGACAGGGGATGGCTACACCTTC | TRBD1 | TRBJ1-2 | - | TRBV7-9
CASSPQGGGYEQYF | TGTGCCAGCTCACCGCAGGGGGGCGGCTACGAGCAGTACTTC | - | TRBJ2-7 | few | TRBV18
CSVGRFATNEKLFF | TGCAGCGTTGGGAGGTTTGCAACTAATGAAAAACTGTTTTTT | - | TRBJ1-4 | - | TRBV29-1
CASSTTGNEKLFF | TGTGCCAGCAGTACGACAGGGAATGAAAAACTGTTTTTT | TRBD1 | TRBJ1-4 | - | TRBV27
CASSFSRITGELFF | TGTGCCAGCAGTTTTTCGAGGATCACCGGGGAGCTGTTTTTT | - | TRBJ2-2 | - | TRBV27